The rows below give T cell receptor beta chains drawn from one sample of a study of post-analysis software for immune sequencing data. TCRdb ran MiXCR on the PCR reads and lists one entry per CDR3 protein. Here the sample spans some 700,000 distinct CDR3 sequences, roughly three fifths being singletons. Sequenced: blood. Receptors originate from a girl under 10 years old with multiple sclerosis. Both conserved end residues are part of each CDR3. A D gene is named only where the DNA matches it firmly. The listing skips clone size in some rows; elsewhere it reads once, few, many or a size class.

D	V	J	size	CDR3	DNA
TRBD1	TRBV18	TRBJ2-1	.	CASSRTGQGRNEQFF	TGTGCCAGCTCACGAACGGGACAGGGGCGGAATGAGCAGTTCTTC
TRBD1	TRBV28	TRBJ1-2	few	CASTYRGNYGYTF	TGTGCCAGCACCTACAGGGGAAACTATGGCTACACCTTC
.	TRBV10-2	TRBJ2-7	.	CASSEWTARSGGYEQYF	TGCGCCAGCAGTGAGTGGACGGCTCGTTCTGGGGGCTACGAGCAGTACTTC
.	TRBV10-3	TRBJ1-2	.	CAIMDGIYGYTF	TGTGCCATCATGGACGGGATCTATGGCTACACCTTC
.	TRBV7-2	TRBJ2-3	.	CASSHPSTDTQYF	TGTGCCAGCAGCCATCCATCCACAGATACGCAGTATTTT
TRBD2	TRBV5-1	TRBJ2-5	once	CASLTGGSNIQFQETQYF	TGCGCCAGCCTCACGGGAGGCTCGAATATCCAATTCCAGGAGACCCAGTACTTC
TRBD1	TRBV5-1	TRBJ1-2	.	CASSSGQAVYGYTF	TGCGCCAGCAGCTCTGGACAGGCGGTCTATGGCTACACCTTC
.	TRBV3-1	TRBJ2-1	.	CASSQRGIEQFF	TGTGCCAGCAGCCAAAGGGGTATAGAGCAGTTCTTC
TRBD2	TRBV29-1	TRBJ2-7	.	CSIGLADSYEQYF	TGCAGCATCGGACTAGCGGACTCCTACGAGCAGTACTTC
.	TRBV14	TRBJ2-1	.	CASSQVTGFRNEQFF	TGTGCCAGCAGCCAAGTAACAGGGTTTAGGAATGAGCAGTTCTTC
TRBD2	TRBV12-3/TRBV12-4	TRBJ2-7	.	CASSPGRPSSYEQYF	TGTGCCAGCAGTCCCGGGAGGCCGAGCTCCTACGAGCAGTACTTC
.	TRBV6-5	TRBJ2-5	.	CASSPGTEGETQYF	TGTGCCAGCAGTCCGGGGACGGAGGGGGAGACCCAGTACTTC
.	TRBV20-1	TRBJ2-4	few	CSAAEATKNIQYF	TGCAGTGCAGCGGAGGCGACCAAAAACATTCAGTACTTC
.	TRBV20-1	TRBJ1-6	few	CSASVGGANSPLHF	TGCAGTGCTAGTGTCGGCGGGGCTAATTCACCCCTCCACTTT
TRBD1	TRBV27	TRBJ2-7	.	CASSSIYRGIPYEQYF	TGTGCCAGCAGTTCTATTTACAGGGGAATCCCCTACGAGCAGTACTTC
.	TRBV29-1	TRBJ2-1	many	CSIQAPSSYNEQFF	TGCAGCATACAGGCCCCGAGCTCCTACAATGAGCAGTTCTTC
.	TRBV27	TRBJ2-5	.	CASSVVNALGETQYF	TGTGCCAGCAGTGTGGTGAACGCTTTGGGGGAGACCCAGTACTTC
TRBD1	TRBV10-3	TRBJ1-2	few	CAIRAQGASYGYTF	TGTGCCATCAGGGCCCAGGGGGCAAGCTATGGCTACACCTTC
TRBD2	TRBV3-1	TRBJ2-5	.	CASSHSSGGEETQYF	TGTGCCAGCAGCCACTCTAGCGGGGGGGAAGAGACCCAGTACTTC
TRBD1	TRBV7-2	TRBJ1-6	.	CASSKDRGSYNSPLHF	TGTGCCAGCAGCAAGGACAGGGGTTCCTATAATTCACCCCTCCACTTT
.	TRBV29-1	TRBJ1-2	few	CSVEDRGAATF	TGCAGCGTTGAAGATAGGGGAGCGGCCACCTTC
.	TRBV2	TRBJ2-5	.	CASSEGTHQETQYF	TGTGCCAGCAGTGAAGGGACGCATCAAGAGACCCAGTACTTC
.	TRBV24-1	TRBJ2-1	few	CATSGGISGFNEQFF	TGTGCCACCAGTGGCGGGATTAGTGGGTTCAATGAGCAGTTCTTC
.	TRBV11-2	TRBJ2-1	few	CASSHLRAPNNEQFF	TGTGCCAGCAGCCACCTCAGGGCACCAAACAATGAGCAGTTCTTC
.	TRBV5-1	TRBJ2-7	.	CASSWDNGSYEQYF	TGCGCCAGCAGCTGGGACAACGGATCCTACGAGCAGTACTTC
.	TRBV7-9	TRBJ1-5	.	CASSLDTPRPQHF	TGTGCCAGCAGCTTGGACACTCCCCGGCCCCAGCATTTT
.	TRBV12-3/TRBV12-4	TRBJ1-6	.	CASSLEAKGHLNSPLHF	TGTGCCAGCAGCTTAGAAGCGAAAGGGCACCTAAATTCACCCCTCCACTTT
.	TRBV12-3/TRBV12-4	TRBJ2-1	few	CASSFQGPYNEQFF	TGTGCCAGCAGTTTCCAGGGACCATACAATGAGCAGTTCTTC
.	TRBV10-3	TRBJ2-1	.	CAFRDAPYNEQFF	TGTGCCTTCCGGGACGCCCCCTACAATGAGCAGTTCTTC
.	TRBV7-2	TRBJ2-1	few	CASSFSLNNEQFF	TGTGCCAGCAGCTTTAGTCTTAACAATGAGCAGTTCTTC
.	TRBV12-3/TRBV12-4	TRBJ1-1	.	CASSLQGPHTEAFF	TGTGCCAGCAGTTTACAGGGACCTCACACTGAAGCTTTCTTT